Listed below are T cell receptor beta chains from one sample, sequenced in a study of OX40 agonist ivuxolimab in advanced cancers. Clones were read by immunoSEQ multiplex PCR, and TCRdb kept only the in-frame ones, dropping some. Of tens of thousands of clones in the sample, approximately 85% are singletons; the top ten hold 8.5% to 14%. This specimen consisted of CD4+ or CD8+ T cells sorted from blood, obtained in a trial of the OX40 agonist ivuxolimab. All receptors come from an adult with an advanced solid tumor such as melanoma, head and neck, liver or kidney cancer. CDR3s include the opening cysteine and the closing phenylalanine or tryptophan.

V gene	J gene	CDR3 protein
TRBV27	TRBJ1-2	CASSFSRTGYGYTF
TRBV7-9	TRBJ2-3	CASSLGTPSAQYF
TRBV11-2	TRBJ2-1	CASSLGKMQFF
TRBV19	TRBJ2-2	CASSRDAGELFF
TRBV28	TRBJ2-1	CASSTSGGYYNEQFF
TRBV11-3	TRBJ2-1	CASSRGIYNEQFF
TRBV5-8	TRBJ1-1	CASSNWDWGTEAFF
TRBV5-1	TRBJ2-2	CASGQGSTGELFF
TRBV9	TRBJ2-3	CASSDPLETSDTQYF
TRBV5-1	TRBJ2-2	CASSPAQGTGELFF
TRBV27	TRBJ2-7	CASSDGLREQYF
TRBV7-2	TRBJ2-5	CASSLLLAGVLVTQYF
TRBV6-1	TRBJ2-5	CASSEEKTYWTQYF
TRBV4-3	TRBJ2-7	CASSQDRDSSYEQYF
TRBV9	TRBJ2-3	CASSRRSTDTQYF
TRBV6-5	TRBJ2-7	CASSYSQGGDEQYF
TRBV19	TRBJ2-7	CASSIRLATYEQYF
TRBV7-2	TRBJ2-5	CASSLAGAGYQETQYF
TRBV2	TRBJ2-5	CASSEFGLQETQYF
TRBV5-1	TRBJ2-2	CASSAGLTGELFF
TRBV15	TRBJ1-6	CATSISVNSPLHF
TRBV7-9	TRBJ2-7	CASNLNPPSSTFYEQYF
TRBV15	TRBJ2-7	CATSRDRGLGYEQYF
TRBV15	TRBJ1-4	CATSTELNEKLFF
TRBV27	TRBJ2-7	CASSRDSFKQYF
TRBV7-3	TRBJ2-3	CASSLSGSTDTQYF
TRBV9	TRBJ2-7	CASSTSGSFYEQYF
TRBV5-4	TRBJ1-2	CAIPWGYSGYTF
TRBV6-5	TRBJ1-2	CASSQGGNGYTF
TRBV19	TRBJ1-1	CASIQGELNTEAFF
TRBV7-3	TRBJ1-1	CASRKLRRLNTEAFF
TRBV6-5	TRBJ1-6	CASGPEETLSPLHF
TRBV4-1	TRBJ1-5	CASSQGPSEPQHF
TRBV5-6	TRBJ1-1	CASSFRGKSEAFF
TRBV7-9	TRBJ1-1	CASSPKIASTEAFF
TRBV28	TRBJ1-4	CASSLSGTWAEKLFF
TRBV5-1	TRBJ2-6	CASSFRGQQDSGANVLTF
TRBV6-1	TRBJ2-1	CASSEVAGGLYNEQFF
TRBV7-9	TRBJ2-5	CASSFDRAQETQYF
TRBV19	TRBJ1-6	CASSISPYSPLHF
TRBV6-1	TRBJ1-3	CASSEAGGPPYF